This TCR beta chain was observed in a study of blood T cell repertoires in COVID-19. Germline V gene sequence: CDR1 SGHVS, CDR2 FNYEAQ. The CDR3 loop spans 14 amino acids. The junction had 6 bases not matched to a gene; V was cut back by 5 bases and J by 3 bases. TCRdb's table, derived via immunoSEQ multiplex PCR, lists solely in-frame clones and lacks some. The sample has 300,000 to 400,000 clones, approximately 90% seen once. This clone was observed a single time. The chain recombines TRBV7-6 with TRBJ1-2, with 7 bases matching TRBD1. Sequences were obtained from PBMCs or T cells enriched from blood (not recorded which). The TCR comes from a woman in her 30s with acute COVID-19. CDR3 residues: CASSPRDSDYGYTF. The CDR3, as DNA: TGTGCCAGCAGCCCACGGGACAGTGACTATGGCTACACCTTC.